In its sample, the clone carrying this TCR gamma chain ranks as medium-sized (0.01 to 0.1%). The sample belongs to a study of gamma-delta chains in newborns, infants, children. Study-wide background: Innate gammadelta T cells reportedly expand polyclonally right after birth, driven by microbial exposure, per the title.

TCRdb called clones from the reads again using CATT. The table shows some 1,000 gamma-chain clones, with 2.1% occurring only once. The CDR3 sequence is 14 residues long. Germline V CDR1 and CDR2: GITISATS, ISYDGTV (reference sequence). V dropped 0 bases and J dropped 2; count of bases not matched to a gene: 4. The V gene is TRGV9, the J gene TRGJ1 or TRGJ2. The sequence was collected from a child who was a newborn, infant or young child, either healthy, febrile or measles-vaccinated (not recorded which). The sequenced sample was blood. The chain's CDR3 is CALWEVQDYYKKLF. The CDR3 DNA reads TGTGCCTTGTGGGAGGTGCAGGATTATTATAAGAAACTCTTT.